These 9 T cell receptor beta chains were sequenced from one sample in a study of blood T cell repertoires in COVID-19. Sequencing was performed with immunoSEQ multiplex PCR; in TCRdb, only in-frame clones are kept and a portion is missing. Here the sample spans roughly 120,000 clones, roughly nine tenths being singletons. Specimen: peripheral blood. The source of these receptors is a man aged 50-59 years with active COVID-19.

The V call is TRBV11-3, the J call TRBJ2-6, with 8 bases aligning to TRBD1. V was clipped by 5 bases and J by 4 bases; unmatched bases: 4. Germline CDR1 is SGHNT and CDR2 is YENEEA. This CDR3 contains 15 residues. The CDR3 sequence is CASSLRGPGANVLTF. The CDR3 coding sequence is TGTGCCAGCAGCCTCAGGGGGCCCGGGGCCAACGTCCTGACTTTC.

This chain joins TRBV10-3 and TRBJ2-7; tentative D call: TRBD1 (5 bases). Germline CDR1 ENHRY, CDR2 SYGVKD. The length of the CDR3 is 17 residues. The V and J ends lost 3 bases and 3 bases respectively, with 21 bases between them. The CDR3 nucleotides are TGTGCCATCAGTGAACAGGCTCCTGGCGCGCCCTTCTACGAGCAGTACGTC. This codes for CAISEQAPGAPFYEQYV.

The J gene is TRBJ2-5, the V gene TRBV10-3; TRBD2 matches at 9 bases. CDR1 and CDR2 (germline): ENHRY, SYGVKD. The CDR3 has 15 residues. The trim removed 5 bases at V and 5 bases at J, leaving 9 bases unmatched. CDR3 bases: TGTGCCATCAGTTCGTTTACTAGCGGGCGGGAGACCCAGTACTTC. Its protein product is CAISSFTSGRETQYF.

The V gene is TRBV29-1, the J gene TRBJ1-1; TRBD1 agrees at 9 bases. The J segment lost 7 bases and the V segment lost 7 bases, leaving 4 bases of the junction unmatched. In germline, CDR1 is SQVTM, CDR2 ANQGSEA. This CDR3 is built from 11 residues. CDR3 nucleotide sequence: TGCAGCGGAAGACAGGGGGTTGAAGCTTTCTTT. Its protein product is CSGRQGVEAFF.

J is TRBJ1-1 and V is TRBV9, with TRBD1 as a possible D gene (5 bases). The germline CDR1 and CDR2 sequences are SGDLS and YYNGEE. There are 14 residues in the CDR3. V was pared by 4 bases and J by 7 bases, with 17 bases between. CDR3: CASSLGLETGEAFF. The CDR3 nucleotides are TGTGCCAGCAGCCTGGGACTAGAGACGGGTGAAGCTTTCTTT.

The chain employs TRBV19 and TRBJ2-7, with 12 bases matching TRBD2. V was clipped by 0 bases and J by 2 bases; unmatched bases: 5. This CDR3 is built from 17 residues. Germline V gene data show CDR1 as LNHDA and CDR2 as SQIVND (reference sequence). CDR3 sequence reads: CASSIDLRTSGAYEQYF. The CDR3 region has the DNA TGTGCCAGTAGTATAGACCTCCGGACTAGCGGGGCCTACGAGCAGTACTTC.

The V gene is TRBV6-1, the J gene TRBJ1-3; D not certain. CDR1 and CDR2 from the germline V gene are MNHNS and SASEGT. Trimming cost V 0 bases and J 0 bases, with 9 bases left between them. The CDR3 has 16 amino acids. CDR3 DNA sequence: TGTGCCAGCAGTGAAGCGCGGGGTCTCTCTGGAAACACCATATATTTT. Its translation: CASSEARGLSGNTIYF.

V gene TRBV30 combines with J gene TRBJ2-2, with TRBD2 matching over 14 bases. With 4 bases clipped from V and 2 bases from J, the junction kept 6 bases outside the gene matches. CDR3 length: 17 residues. Germline CDR1 GTSNPN, CDR2 SVGIG (reference sequence). The CDR3 bases are TGTGCCTGGAAGGGACTAGCGGGAGATCTAAACACCGGGGAGCTGTTTTTT. It is translated as CAWKGLAGDLNTGELFF.

The rearrangement uses TRBV5-4 and TRBJ2-1, with a weak D call TRBD2 (5 bases). This CDR3 comprises 16 residues. V was cut by 3 bases and J by 5 bases, with 18 bases left in between. Germline V gene data show CDR1 as SGHNT and CDR2 as YYREEE (reference sequence). The CDR3 reads CASSSPRERSNNEQFF. DNA for the CDR3: TGTGCCAGCAGCTCCCCGCGCGAGCGGAGTAACAATGAGCAGTTCTTC.